A selection of T cell receptor beta chains follows, all from one sample in a study of blood T cell repertoires in COVID-19. Only in-frame clones appear in the TCRdb table, and some are missing; sequencing was by immunoSEQ multiplex PCR. The top ten hold around 3.6% of the sample, which has approximately 70,000 clones, roughly 85% seen once. The sample was peripheral blood. These receptor sequences come from a woman aged 50 to 60 with COVID-19, enrolled during active disease. Each CDR3 is given with its conserved first and last residue. D genes are given only for firm matches. Size is omitted from some rows. Given values are once, few, many or a class for expanded clones.

d_gene,v_gene,j_gene,abundance,CDR3nt,CDR3aa
NA,TRBV19,TRBJ2-6,NA,TGTGCCAGTAGAGGGCCGGGACAAACAAGCTCTGGGGCCAACGTCCTGACTTTC,CASRGPGQTSSGANVLTF
NA,TRBV25-1,TRBJ2-1,NA,TGTGCCAGCCGTCGACTAGGGGAGCAGTTCTTC,CASRRLGEQFF
TRBD2,TRBV19,TRBJ2-3,NA,TGTGCCAGTACCTCCCCTAGCGGGAACACAGATACGCAGTATTTT,CASTSPSGNTDTQYF
TRBD2,TRBV6-6,TRBJ2-1,NA,TGTGCCAGCAGTCCTACTGGGACTAGCGGTTTTAGCTCCTACAATGAGCAGTTCTTC,CASSPTGTSGFSSYNEQFF
NA,TRBV11-2,TRBJ1-1,NA,TGTGCCAGCAGCCACACCGGACAGATGAACACTGAAGCTTTCTTT,CASSHTGQMNTEAFF
TRBD1,TRBV19,TRBJ2-7,NA,TGTGCCAGTAGTGGGTCCGTAGGACAGGCCACCTACGAGCAGTACTTC,CASSGSVGQATYEQYF
NA,TRBV6-5,TRBJ2-5,NA,TGTGCCAGCAGTCAACAAGAGACCCAGTACTTC,CASSQQETQYF
NA,TRBV2,TRBJ1-3,NA,TGTGCCAGCAGGGGGCTTACTTCTGGAAACACCATATATTTT,CASRGLTSGNTIYF
TRBD1,TRBV5-1,TRBJ2-2,NA,TGCGCCAGCCAGACAGGGAACCCCGGGGAGCTGTTTTTT,CASQTGNPGELFF
NA,TRBV5-1,TRBJ1-2,NA,TGCGCCAGCAGCCCCTTACTGGCTAACTATGGCTACACCTTC,CASSPLLANYGYTF
TRBD2,TRBV28,TRBJ2-2,NA,TGTGCCAGCAGTTTTCGGGGGGACACCGGGGAGCTGTTTTTT,CASSFRGDTGELFF
NA,TRBV7-3,TRBJ2-7,NA,TGTGCCAGCAGCCTGCGGGATTCCTACGAGCAGTACTTC,CASSLRDSYEQYF
NA,TRBV7-3,TRBJ2-1,NA,TGTGCCAGCAGCTTAGGGCAGGGTCCTTACAATGAGCAGTTCTTC,CASSLGQGPYNEQFF
TRBD2,TRBV7-9,TRBJ2-1,NA,TGTGCCAGCAGCAAAGGGACTAGCAATGAGCAGTTCTTC,CASSKGTSNEQFF
NA,TRBV21-1,TRBJ2-3,NA,TGTGCCAGCAGCAAAGTCATACACACCAGGCAGTATTTT,CASSKVIHTRQYF
NA,TRBV21-1,TRBJ2-7,NA,TGTGCCAGCAGCAAGGACATCCCCACCGACGAGCAGTACTTC,CASSKDIPTDEQYF
TRBD2,TRBV6-6,TRBJ2-3,NA,TGTGCCAGCATATTTAGCGGGGCCACAGATACGCAGTATTTT,CASIFSGATDTQYF
NA,TRBV4-3,TRBJ2-2,NA,TGCGCCAGCAGCCAAGTACCTACTCTGGCCGGGGAGCTGTTTTTT,CASSQVPTLAGELFF
NA,TRBV7-6,TRBJ2-5,NA,TGTGCCAGCAGCCAGGGCCCAGCGGGTAACCAAGAGACCCAGTACTTC,CASSQGPAGNQETQYF
NA,TRBV10-3,TRBJ2-1,NA,TGTGCCATCAGTAGGGGGGGAAATGAGCAGTTCTTC,CAISRGGNEQFF
NA,TRBV21-1,TRBJ1-1,NA,TGTGCCAGCAGCAAAGGAGGCAGGGGTTCGAGAACTGAAGCTTTCTTT,CASSKGGRGSRTEAFF
TRBD1,TRBV13,TRBJ1-4,NA,TGTGCCAGCAGCTTAGTGGGGACAGCTAATGAAAAACTGTTTTTT,CASSLVGTANEKLFF
NA,TRBV5-1,TRBJ2-1,NA,TGCGCCAGCAGCTTGGGGGCGGGAAAGCAGTTCTTC,CASSLGAGKQFF
TRBD1,TRBV28,TRBJ2-7,NA,TGTGCCAGCAGTTTAGAAGGACAGGGGTCCCACGAGCAGTACTTC,CASSLEGQGSHEQYF
TRBD1,TRBV9,TRBJ2-2,once,TGTGCCAGCAGCGGACAGGGGACGAACACCGGGGAGCTGTTTTTT,CASSGQGTNTGELFF
NA,TRBV11-3,TRBJ2-7,NA,TGTGCCAGCAGCTTAGGTTCCAGAGCGGACGAGCAGTACTTC,CASSLGSRADEQYF
TRBD2,TRBV7-2,TRBJ2-1,NA,TGTGCCAGCCAGCGGGAGGGCCATATTCATGAGCAGTTCTTC,CASQREGHIHEQFF
NA,TRBV3-1/TRBV3-2,TRBJ1-2,NA,TGTGCCAGCAGCCCGCCCTTTGGACTGCACTATGGCTACACCTTC,CASSPPFGLHYGYTF
TRBD1,TRBV19,TRBJ1-2,once,TGTGCCAGTAGTAGACAGGGTAGATATGGCTACACCTTC,CASSRQGRYGYTF
TRBD1,TRBV9,TRBJ2-7,NA,TGTGCCAGCAGCCCTAGCCGGACAGGGGGCTACGAGCAGTACTTC,CASSPSRTGGYEQYF
NA,TRBV7-2,TRBJ1-5,NA,TGTGCCAGCAGCTTAGACATTGATAGCAATCAGCCCCAGCATTTT,CASSLDIDSNQPQHF
NA,TRBV28,TRBJ2-7,NA,TGTGCCAGCACGGAGAGGTACGAGCAGTACTTC,CASTERYEQYF
NA,TRBV28,TRBJ1-2,NA,TGTGCCAGCAGTTTATCGGGAAATGGCTACACCTTC,CASSLSGNGYTF
TRBD1,TRBV2,TRBJ1-4,NA,TGTGCCAGCAGTGAAGGACAGGGTTTAAATGAAAAACTGTTTTTT,CASSEGQGLNEKLFF
NA,TRBV3-1/TRBV3-2,TRBJ2-6,NA,TGTGCCAGCAGCCAGGACAGTCAACCTGGGGCCAACGTCCTGACTTTC,CASSQDSQPGANVLTF
NA,TRBV6-5,TRBJ2-7,NA,TGTGCCAGCAGTTACTCGAAGGTAGCACGCGAGCAGTACTTC,CASSYSKVAREQYF
NA,TRBV7-2,TRBJ1-4,once,TGTGCCAGCAGCTTAGGACAGGAGTATAATGAAAAACTGTTTTTT,CASSLGQEYNEKLFF
TRBD2,TRBV5-1,TRBJ2-1,few,TGCGCCAGCAGCCCGAGTAGCGGGCTAAGGAATGAGCAGTTCTTC,CASSPSSGLRNEQFF
NA,TRBV4-1,TRBJ1-3,few,TGCGCCAGCAGGCTTACGGGGGACGTGAGCTCTGGAAACACCATATATTTT,CASRLTGDVSSGNTIYF